This section outlines one T cell receptor beta chain sequence together with its context. The source of the sample is a study of low-dose radiotherapy and immunotherapy resistance in tumors. Study as a whole: For Cohort 1, fractions of 0.5 Gy were given every 2 weeks, reaching 6.5 Gy overall. Individuals in Cohort 2 had 1 Gy per fraction every two weeks, adding up to 13 Gy over 26 weeks.

Germline V gene data show CDR1 as SGHRS and CDR2 as YFSETQ. V was shortened by 4 bases and J by 0 bases, with 14 bases between the two germline ends. The CDR3 extends over 15 amino acids. Alpha and beta chains were covered, as first-strand cDNA relied on TRAV- and TRBV-specific primers. The PCR that amplified TCRs ran for approximately 20 cycles, relying on a constant-region primer and a V-primer adapter. TCRdb reanalysed the reads using MiXCR and keeps one entry per CDR3 protein. The sample carries roughly 95,000 distinct CDR3 sequences, 20% to 25% recorded once. Indicated time point: after trial treatment. Regarding treatment: LDRT plus nivolumab, ipilimumab, low-dose cyclophosphamide and aspirin (RACIN trial). Administered to the donors were nivolumab, ipilimumab, aspirin, low-dose cyclophosphamide and low-dose radiotherapy. Patients deemed eligible presented with advanced solid tumors lacking tumor-infiltrating lymphocytes.

The chain recombines TRBV5-1 with TRBJ2-7, with D perhaps matching TRBD1 (5 bases). The sequencing used PBMCs, collected after low-dose radiotherapy plus immunotherapy. The receptor was isolated from a female donor with ovarian cancer. CDR3 sequence: CASSRDRNPSYEQYF. CDR3 bases: TGCGCCAGCAGCCGCGACAGAAACCCCTCCTACGAGCAGTACTTC.